A selection of T cell receptor beta chains follows, all from one sample in a study of preoperative IRX-2 immunotherapy in early breast cancer. Clones were read by immunoSEQ multiplex PCR, and TCRdb kept only the in-frame ones, dropping some. The sample consists of approximately 100,000 clones, 86% of them appearing once. The sample was tumor tissue, taken after IRX-2 immunotherapy. The receptors derive from a human donor with breast cancer. The CDR3 runs from the conserved cysteine through the conserved F or W. D genes are given only for firm matches. Some rows mark clone size as missing; the rest say once, few, many or name a class of expanded clone.

d_gene,v_gene,abundance,j_gene,CDR3nt,CDR3aa
.,TRBV11-3,.,TRBJ1-5,TGTGCCAGCAGCCCCGGGACACCCGATCAGCCCCAGCATTTT,CASSPGTPDQPQHF
TRBD2,TRBV5-1,few,TRBJ2-1,TGCGCCAGCCGCGCGGGGACTAGCGGGGGGACAAGCTCCTACAATGAGCAGTTCTTC,CASRAGTSGGTSSYNEQFF
.,TRBV19,.,TRBJ2-3,TGTGCCAGTAGTGACATCAGTGCCCATACGCAGTATTTT,CASSDISAHTQYF
.,TRBV18,.,TRBJ1-2,TGTGCCAGCTCACCAGATAGTAGGTCAGCTGATGGCTACACCTTC,CASSPDSRSADGYTF
.,TRBV9,.,TRBJ1-2,TGTGCCAGCAGCTTCACAGGGAAGGACTACACCTTC,CASSFTGKDYTF
TRBD1,TRBV19,.,TRBJ1-4,TGTGCCAGTAGTGTGGGGACAGGACGGAAGATGGGTAATGAAAAACTGTTTTTT,CASSVGTGRKMGNEKLFF
.,TRBV6-8,.,TRBJ1-1,TGTGCCATCCTAGACCGGGAAGGGAGCACTGAAGCTTTCTTT,CAILDREGSTEAFF
.,TRBV7-1,.,TRBJ2-1,TGTGCTAGCAGCTTAGCAGGGAACAATGAGCAGTTCTTC,CASSLAGNNEQFF
TRBD2,TRBV9,.,TRBJ2-1,TGTGCCAGCATGGGGACTAGCGGGATTCGGTGGCAGTTCTTC,CASMGTSGIRWQFF
.,TRBV6-8,.,TRBJ1-5,TGTGCCAGCAGTTACTCTCCGCAGGGGATGAGCAATCAGCCCCAGCATTTT,CASSYSPQGMSNQPQHF
.,TRBV7-1,.,TRBJ2-3,TGTGCCAGCAGCTTACGGGTAACGACAGATACGCAGTATTTT,CASSLRVTTDTQYF
.,TRBV19,.,TRBJ2-7,TGTGCCAGTAGTAGCCCCTCGACAAGACGGTTGCAGTACTTC,CASSSPSTRRLQYF
.,TRBV5-1,.,TRBJ2-5,TGCGCCAGCAGCTTGGGACAGGGAGGGGAGACCCAGTACTTC,CASSLGQGGETQYF
.,TRBV22-1,.,TRBJ2-5,TGTGCCAGCAGTTTATCGATGGCAGCGCTCCAAGAGACCCAGTACTTC,CASSLSMAALQETQYF
TRBD2,TRBV18,.,TRBJ2-7,TGTGCCAGCTCCACCGGGGGGGTCTACGAGCAGTACTTC,CASSTGGVYEQYF
TRBD1,TRBV6-9,.,TRBJ1-5,TGTGCCAGCAGTACCCGGGACAGGGGGCAGGAGCAGCCCCAGCATTTT,CASSTRDRGQEQPQHF
.,TRBV9,few,TRBJ2-1,TGTGCCAGCAGTGTTCACGGACAACCTGGGGATGAGCAGTTCTTC,CASSVHGQPGDEQFF
.,TRBV18,.,TRBJ2-7,TGTGCCAGCTCACCAATGCGGGATAGTTACGAGCAGTACTTC,CASSPMRDSYEQYF
.,TRBV6-8,.,TRBJ1-2,TGTGCCAGCAGTAAAAAACAATCGGGGGATGGCTACACCTTC,CASSKKQSGDGYTF
.,TRBV5-1,.,TRBJ2-3,TGCGCCAGCAGCTTGAGGGCTACCACAGATACGCAGTATTTT,CASSLRATTDTQYF
.,TRBV12-5,.,TRBJ2-3,TGTGCTAGTGGTTTGGTACCTGGTAGTACGCAGTATTTT,CASGLVPGSTQYF
.,TRBV28,.,TRBJ2-5,TGTGCCAGCAGTTTAGTCTCCCGGGGGGAGACCCAGTACTTC,CASSLVSRGETQYF
TRBD2,TRBV11-3,.,TRBJ2-1,TGTGCCAGCAGCTCCCGTGGACTAGCGGGAGTTGGGAATGAGCAGTTCTTC,CASSSRGLAGVGNEQFF
.,TRBV30,.,TRBJ1-1,TGTGCCTGGAGCTTGGGACAAAGCACTGAAGCTTTCTTT,CAWSLGQSTEAFF
TRBD2,TRBV14,.,TRBJ2-4,TGTGCCAGCAGCCTAGCGGGAGTGGAAAACATTCAGTACTTC,CASSLAGVENIQYF
.,TRBV11-3,once,TRBJ2-3,TGTGCCAGCAGCGTTGTACGTGCCCCCGATACGCAGTATTTT,CASSVVRAPDTQYF
.,TRBV6-8,.,TRBJ1-3,TGTGCCATCAGTGGGGGAGACAGATCTGGAAACACCATATATTTT,CAISGGDRSGNTIYF